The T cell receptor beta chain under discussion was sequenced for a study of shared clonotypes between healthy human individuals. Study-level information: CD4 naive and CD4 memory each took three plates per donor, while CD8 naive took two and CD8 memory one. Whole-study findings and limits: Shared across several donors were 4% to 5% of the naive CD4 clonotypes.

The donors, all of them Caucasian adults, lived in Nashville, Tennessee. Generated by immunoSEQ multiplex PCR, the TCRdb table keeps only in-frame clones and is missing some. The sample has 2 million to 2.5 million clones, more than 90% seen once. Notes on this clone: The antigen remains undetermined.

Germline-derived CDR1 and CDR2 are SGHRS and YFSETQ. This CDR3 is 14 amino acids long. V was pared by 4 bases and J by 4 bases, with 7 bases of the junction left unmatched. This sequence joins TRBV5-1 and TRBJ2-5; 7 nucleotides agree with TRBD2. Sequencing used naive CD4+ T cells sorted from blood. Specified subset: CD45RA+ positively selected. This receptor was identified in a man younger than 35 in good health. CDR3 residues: CASSTGLVGETQYF. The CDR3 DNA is TGCGCCAGCAGCACAGGACTAGTCGGAGAGACCCAGTACTTC. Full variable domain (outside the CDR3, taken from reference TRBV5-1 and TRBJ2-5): KAGVTQTPRYLIKTRGQQVTLSCSPISGHRSVSWYQQTPGQGLQFLFEYFSETQRNKGNFPGRFSGRQFSNSRSEMNVSTLELGDSALYLCASSTGLVGETQYFGPGTRLLVL.